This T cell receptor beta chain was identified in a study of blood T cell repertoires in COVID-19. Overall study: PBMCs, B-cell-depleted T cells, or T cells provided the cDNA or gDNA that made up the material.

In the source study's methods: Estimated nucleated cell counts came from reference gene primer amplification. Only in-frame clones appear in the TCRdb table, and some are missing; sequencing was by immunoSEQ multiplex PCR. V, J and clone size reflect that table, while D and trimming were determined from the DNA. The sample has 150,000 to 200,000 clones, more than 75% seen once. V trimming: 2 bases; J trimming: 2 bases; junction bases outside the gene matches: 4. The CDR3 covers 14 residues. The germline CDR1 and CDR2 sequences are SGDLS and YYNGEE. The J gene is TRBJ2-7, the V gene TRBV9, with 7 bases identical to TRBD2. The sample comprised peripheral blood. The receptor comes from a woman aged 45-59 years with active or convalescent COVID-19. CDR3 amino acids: CASSVYGGTYEQYF. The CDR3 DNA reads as TGTGCCAGCAGCGTTTACGGGGGGACCTACGAGCAGTACTTC.